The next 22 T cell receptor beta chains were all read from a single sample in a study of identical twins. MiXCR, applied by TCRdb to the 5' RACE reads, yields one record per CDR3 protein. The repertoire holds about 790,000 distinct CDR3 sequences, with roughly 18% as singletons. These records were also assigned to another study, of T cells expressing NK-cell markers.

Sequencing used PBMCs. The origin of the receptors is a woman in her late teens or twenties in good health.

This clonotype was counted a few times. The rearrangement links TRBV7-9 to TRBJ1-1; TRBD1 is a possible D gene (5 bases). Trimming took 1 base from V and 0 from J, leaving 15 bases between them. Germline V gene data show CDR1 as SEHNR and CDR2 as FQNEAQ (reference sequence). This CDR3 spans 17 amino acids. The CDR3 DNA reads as TGTGCCAGCAGCTTAGGACGGGGCGCAGTCATGAACACTGAAGCTTTCTTT. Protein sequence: CASSLGRGAVMNTEAFF.

In nucleotides, the CDR3 is TGTGCGACCAAAGCAGACGGGCGTAACACTGAAGCTTTCTTT. Translated: CATKADGRNTEAFF. The V call is TRBV12-3 or TRBV12-4, the J call TRBJ1-1; no definite D call. There are 14 residues in the CDR3.

The CDR3, as DNA: TGTGCCAGCAGCCCCGACAGGCTTAATCAGCCCCAGCATTTT. Protein sequence: CASSPDRLNQPQHF. The chain combines TRBV7-2 with TRBJ1-5; perhaps TRBD1 as D (6 bases). The CDR3 covers 14 residues. V was cut by 5 bases and J by 4 bases, with 12 bases left in between. In germline, CDR1 is SGHTA, CDR2 FQGNSA.

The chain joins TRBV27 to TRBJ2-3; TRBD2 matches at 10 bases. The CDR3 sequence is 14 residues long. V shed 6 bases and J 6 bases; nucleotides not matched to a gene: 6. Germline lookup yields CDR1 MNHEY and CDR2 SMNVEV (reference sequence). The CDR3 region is CASRPAGGVDTQYF. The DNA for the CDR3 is TGTGCCAGCAGGCCAGCGGGAGGGGTGGATACGCAGTATTTT.

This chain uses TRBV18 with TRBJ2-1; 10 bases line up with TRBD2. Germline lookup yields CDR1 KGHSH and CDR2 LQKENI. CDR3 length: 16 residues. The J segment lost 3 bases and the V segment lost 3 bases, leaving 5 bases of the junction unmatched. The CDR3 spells CASSPHSSGGYNEQFF. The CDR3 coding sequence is TGTGCCAGCTCACCCCACTCTAGCGGGGGCTACAATGAGCAGTTCTTC.

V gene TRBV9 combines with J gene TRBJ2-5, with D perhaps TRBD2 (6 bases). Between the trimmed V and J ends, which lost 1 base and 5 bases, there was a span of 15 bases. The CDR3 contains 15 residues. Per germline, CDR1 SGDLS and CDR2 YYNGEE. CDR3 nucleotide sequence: TGTGCCAGCAGCGTAAGAGAGGGAGGATGGGAGACCCAGTACTTC. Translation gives CASSVREGGWETQYF.

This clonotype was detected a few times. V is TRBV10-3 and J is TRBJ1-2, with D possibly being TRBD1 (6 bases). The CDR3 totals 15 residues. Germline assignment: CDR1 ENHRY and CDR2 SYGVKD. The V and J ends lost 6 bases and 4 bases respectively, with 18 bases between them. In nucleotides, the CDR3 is TGTGCCATCAGCGGGGAGACAGGAATGGCCTATGGCTACACCTTC. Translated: CAISGETGMAYGYTF.

CDR3 in amino acids: CASSNGLNDYEQYF. The CDR3 coding sequence is TGTGCCAGCAGCAATGGTCTGAATGACTACGAGCAGTACTTC. This sequence joins TRBV27 and TRBJ2-7; no firm D call. The CDR3 runs 14 residues. V was cut by 6 bases and J by 3 bases, with 15 bases left in between. In germline, CDR1 is MNHEY, CDR2 SMNVEV (reference sequence).

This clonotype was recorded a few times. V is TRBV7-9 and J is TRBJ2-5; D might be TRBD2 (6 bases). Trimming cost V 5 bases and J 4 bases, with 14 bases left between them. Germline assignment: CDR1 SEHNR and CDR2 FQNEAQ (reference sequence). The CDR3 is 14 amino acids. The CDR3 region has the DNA TGTGCCAGCAGCCCGTCCGGAGGGGCAGAGACCCAGTACTTC. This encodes CASSPSGGAETQYF.

The CDR3 DNA follows: TGTGCCAGCAGTCCACAGGGAGAGCTCACTGAAGCTTTCTTT. Amino acids: CASSPQGELTEAFF. V usage is TRBV27 and J usage is TRBJ1-1; D is possibly TRBD1 (6 bases). CDR1 MNHEY and CDR2 SMNVEV come from the germline V gene (reference sequence). CDR3 length equals 14 residues. V lost 5 bases and J lost 4, with 14 bases in between.

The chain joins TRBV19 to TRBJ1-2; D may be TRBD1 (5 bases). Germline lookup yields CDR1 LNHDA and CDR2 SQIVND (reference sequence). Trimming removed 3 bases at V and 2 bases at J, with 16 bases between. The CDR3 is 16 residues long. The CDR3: CASSIGAWDRNYGYTF. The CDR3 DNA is TGTGCCAGTAGTATTGGGGCTTGGGACCGAAACTATGGCTACACCTTC.

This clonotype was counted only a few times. The CDR3 here is CAISPRDRGLTGELFF. CDR3 coding DNA: TGTGCCATCTCCCCCCGGGACAGGGGTTTAACCGGGGAGCTGTTTTTT. This sequence joins TRBV12-3 or TRBV12-4 and TRBJ2-2; 10 nucleotides match TRBD1. With 10 bases clipped from V and 5 bases from J, the junction kept 13 bases outside the gene matches. The CDR3 is made up of 16 amino acids.

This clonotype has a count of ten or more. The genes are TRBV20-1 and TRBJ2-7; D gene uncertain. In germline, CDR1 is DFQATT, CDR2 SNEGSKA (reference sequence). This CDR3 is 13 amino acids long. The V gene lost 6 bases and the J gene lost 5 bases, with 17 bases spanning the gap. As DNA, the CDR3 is TGCAGTGCCCTTGCCGGGCCACGCAACGAGCAGTACTTC. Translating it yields CSALAGPRNEQYF.

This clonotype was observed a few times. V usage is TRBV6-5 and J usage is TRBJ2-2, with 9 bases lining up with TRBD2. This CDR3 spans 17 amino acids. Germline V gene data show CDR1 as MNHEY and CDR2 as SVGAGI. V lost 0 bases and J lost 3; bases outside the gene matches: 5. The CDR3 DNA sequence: TGTGCCAGCAGTTACTCGAGCTCTAGCGGGGACACCGGGGAGCTGTTTTTT. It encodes CASSYSSSSGDTGELFF.

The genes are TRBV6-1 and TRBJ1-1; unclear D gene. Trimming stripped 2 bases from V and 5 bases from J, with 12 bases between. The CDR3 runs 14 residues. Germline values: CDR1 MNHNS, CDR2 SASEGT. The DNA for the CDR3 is TGTGCCAGCAGTGAAACGCGAGGAAGGACTGAAGCTTTCTTT. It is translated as CASSETRGRTEAFF.

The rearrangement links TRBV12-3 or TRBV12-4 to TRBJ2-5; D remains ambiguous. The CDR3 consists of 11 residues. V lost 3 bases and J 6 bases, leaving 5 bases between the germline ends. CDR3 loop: CASSFRQTQYF. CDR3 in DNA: TGTGCCAGCAGTTTCCGTCAGACCCAGTACTTC.

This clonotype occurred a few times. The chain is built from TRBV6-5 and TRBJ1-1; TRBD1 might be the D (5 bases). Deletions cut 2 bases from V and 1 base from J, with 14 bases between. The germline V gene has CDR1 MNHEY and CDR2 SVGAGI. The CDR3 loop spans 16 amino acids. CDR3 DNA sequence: TGTGCCAGCAGTTACACCCCGGGACGCTCGAACACTGAAGCTTTCTTT. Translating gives CASSYTPGRSNTEAFF.

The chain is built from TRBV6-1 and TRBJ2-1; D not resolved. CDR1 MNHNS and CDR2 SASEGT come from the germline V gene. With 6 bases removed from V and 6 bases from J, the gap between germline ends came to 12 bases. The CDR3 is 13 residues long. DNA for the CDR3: TGTGCCAGCAGCAGAAAGGCCGCCAATGAGCAGTTCTTC. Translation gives CASSRKAANEQFF.

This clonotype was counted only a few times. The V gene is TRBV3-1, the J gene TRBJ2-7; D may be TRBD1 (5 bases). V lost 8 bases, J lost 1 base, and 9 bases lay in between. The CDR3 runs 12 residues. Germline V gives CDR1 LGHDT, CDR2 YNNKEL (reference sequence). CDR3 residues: CASAGPSYEQYF. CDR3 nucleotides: TGTGCCAGCGCAGGGCCGTCCTACGAGCAGTACTTC.

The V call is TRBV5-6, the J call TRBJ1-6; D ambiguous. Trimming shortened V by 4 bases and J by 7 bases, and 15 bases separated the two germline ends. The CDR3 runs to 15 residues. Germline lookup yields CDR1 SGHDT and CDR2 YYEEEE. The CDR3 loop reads CASSTAGWRNSPLHF. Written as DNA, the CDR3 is TGTGCCAGCAGCACGGCGGGCTGGAGAAATTCACCCCTCCACTTT.

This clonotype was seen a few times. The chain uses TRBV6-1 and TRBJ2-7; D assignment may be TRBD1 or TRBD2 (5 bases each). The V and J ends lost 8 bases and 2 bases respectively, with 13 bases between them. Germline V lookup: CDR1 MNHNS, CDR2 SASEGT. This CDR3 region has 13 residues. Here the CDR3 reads CASGAGGPYEQYF. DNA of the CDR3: TGTGCCAGCGGGGCTGGAGGCCCCTACGAGCAGTACTTC.

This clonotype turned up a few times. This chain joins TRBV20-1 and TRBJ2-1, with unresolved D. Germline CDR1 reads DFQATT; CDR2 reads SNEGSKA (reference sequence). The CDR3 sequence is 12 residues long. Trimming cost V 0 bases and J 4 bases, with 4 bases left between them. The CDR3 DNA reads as TGCAGTGCTAGAGACCCTTACAATGAGCAGTTCTTC. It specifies CSARDPYNEQFF.